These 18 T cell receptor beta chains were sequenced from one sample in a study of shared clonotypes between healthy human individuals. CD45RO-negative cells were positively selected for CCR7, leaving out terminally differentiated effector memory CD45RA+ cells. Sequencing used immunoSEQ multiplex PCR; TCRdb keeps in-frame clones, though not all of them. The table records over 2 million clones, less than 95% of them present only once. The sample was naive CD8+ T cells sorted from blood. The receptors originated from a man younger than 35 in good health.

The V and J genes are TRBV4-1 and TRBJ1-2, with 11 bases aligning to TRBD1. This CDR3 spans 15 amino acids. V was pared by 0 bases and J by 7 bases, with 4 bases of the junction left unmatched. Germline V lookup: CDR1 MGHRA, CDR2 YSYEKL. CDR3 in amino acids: CASSQDRGTGGGYTF. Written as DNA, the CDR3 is TGCGCCAGCAGCCAAGATCGTGGGACAGGGGGTGGCTACACCTTC.

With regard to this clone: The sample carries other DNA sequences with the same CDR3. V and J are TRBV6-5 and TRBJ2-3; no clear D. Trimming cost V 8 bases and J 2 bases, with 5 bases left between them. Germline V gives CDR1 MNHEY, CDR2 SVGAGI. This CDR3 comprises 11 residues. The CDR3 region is CASGYTDTQYF. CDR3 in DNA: TGTGCCAGCGGCTACACAGATACGCAGTATTTT.

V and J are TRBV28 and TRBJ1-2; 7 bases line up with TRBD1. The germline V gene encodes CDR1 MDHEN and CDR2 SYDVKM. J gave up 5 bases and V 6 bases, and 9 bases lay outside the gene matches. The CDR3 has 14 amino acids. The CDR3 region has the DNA TGTGCCAGCAGAGACCGGGACAGCCCGTATGGCTACACCTTC. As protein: CASRDRDSPYGYTF.

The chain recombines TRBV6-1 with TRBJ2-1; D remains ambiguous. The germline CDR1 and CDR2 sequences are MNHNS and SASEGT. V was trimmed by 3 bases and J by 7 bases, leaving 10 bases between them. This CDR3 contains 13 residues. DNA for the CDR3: TGTGCCAGCAGTGAGCCGGCCGGGAATGAGCAGTTCTTC. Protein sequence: CASSEPAGNEQFF.

The CDR3 sequence is CASSPSTGVHEAFF. The CDR3 DNA reads as TGTGCCAGCAGCCCGTCGACAGGGGTCCATGAAGCTTTCTTT. V and J are TRBV7-9 and TRBJ1-1; 8 nucleotides agree with TRBD1. The CDR3 runs 14 residues. Germline V gene data show CDR1 as SEHNR and CDR2 as FQNEAQ (reference sequence). The V segment lost 5 bases and the J segment 7 bases; nucleotides outside the gene matches: 9.

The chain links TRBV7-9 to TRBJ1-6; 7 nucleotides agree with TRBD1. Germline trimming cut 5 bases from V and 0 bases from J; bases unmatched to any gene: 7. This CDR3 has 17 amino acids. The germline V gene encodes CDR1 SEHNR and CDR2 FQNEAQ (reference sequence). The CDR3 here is CASSPRQGSSYNSPLHF. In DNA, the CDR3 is TGTGCCAGCAGCCCGAGACAGGGAAGCTCCTATAATTCACCCCTCCACTTT.

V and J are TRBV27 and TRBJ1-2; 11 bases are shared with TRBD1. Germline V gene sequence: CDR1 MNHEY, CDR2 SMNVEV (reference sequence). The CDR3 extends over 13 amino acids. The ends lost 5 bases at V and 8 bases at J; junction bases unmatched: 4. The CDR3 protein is CASSAGQGVGYTF. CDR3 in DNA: TGTGCCAGCAGTGCGGGACAGGGGGTCGGCTACACCTTC.

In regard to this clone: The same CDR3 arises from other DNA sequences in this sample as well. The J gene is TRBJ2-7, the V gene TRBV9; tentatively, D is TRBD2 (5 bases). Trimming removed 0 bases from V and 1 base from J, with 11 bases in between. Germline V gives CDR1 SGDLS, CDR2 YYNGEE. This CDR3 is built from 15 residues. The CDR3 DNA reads TGTGCCAGCAGCGTAGCTAGCAGCTCTTCCTACGAGCAGTACTTC. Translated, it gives CASSVASSSSYEQYF.

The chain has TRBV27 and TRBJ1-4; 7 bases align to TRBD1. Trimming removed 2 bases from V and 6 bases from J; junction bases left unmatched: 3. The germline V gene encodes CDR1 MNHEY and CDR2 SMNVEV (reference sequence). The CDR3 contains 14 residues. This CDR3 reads CASSLRGQDEKLFF. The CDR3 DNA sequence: TGTGCCAGCAGTTTAAGAGGACAGGATGAAAAACTGTTTTTT.

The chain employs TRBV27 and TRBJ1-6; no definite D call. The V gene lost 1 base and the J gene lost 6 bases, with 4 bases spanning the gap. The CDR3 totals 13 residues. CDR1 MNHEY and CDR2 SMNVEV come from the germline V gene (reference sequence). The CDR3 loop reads CASSLYPNSPLHF. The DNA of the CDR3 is TGTGCCAGCAGTTTATACCCTAATTCACCCCTCCACTTT.

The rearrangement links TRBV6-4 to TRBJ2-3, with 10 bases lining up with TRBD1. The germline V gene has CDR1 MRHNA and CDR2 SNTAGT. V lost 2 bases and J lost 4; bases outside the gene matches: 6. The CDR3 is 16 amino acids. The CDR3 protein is CASSDGTGASPDTQYF. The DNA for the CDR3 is TGTGCCAGCAGTGACGGGACAGGGGCCAGTCCAGATACGCAGTATTTT.

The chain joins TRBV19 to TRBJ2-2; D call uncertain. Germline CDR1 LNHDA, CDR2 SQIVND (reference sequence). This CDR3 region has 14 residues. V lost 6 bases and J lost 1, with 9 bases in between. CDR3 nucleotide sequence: TGTGCCAGTAGAATGGGGATGAACACCGGGGAGCTGTTTTTT. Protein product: CASRMGMNTGELFF.

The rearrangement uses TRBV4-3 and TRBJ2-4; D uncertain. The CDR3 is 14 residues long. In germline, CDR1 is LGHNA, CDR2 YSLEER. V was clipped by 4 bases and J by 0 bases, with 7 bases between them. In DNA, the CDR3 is TGCGCCAGCAGCCCCGAGGTAGCCAAAAACATTCAGTACTTC. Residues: CASSPEVAKNIQYF.

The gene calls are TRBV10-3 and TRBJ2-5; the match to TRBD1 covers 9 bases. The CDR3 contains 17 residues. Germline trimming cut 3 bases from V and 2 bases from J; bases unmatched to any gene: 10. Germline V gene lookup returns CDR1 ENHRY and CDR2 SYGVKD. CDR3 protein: CAISDNRDREYQETQYF. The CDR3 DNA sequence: TGTGCCATCAGTGATAATAGGGACAGGGAGTATCAAGAGACCCAGTACTTC.

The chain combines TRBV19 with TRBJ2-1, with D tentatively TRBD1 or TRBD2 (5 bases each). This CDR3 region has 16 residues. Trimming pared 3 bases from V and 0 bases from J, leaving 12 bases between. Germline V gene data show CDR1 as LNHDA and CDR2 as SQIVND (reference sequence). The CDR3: CASSIERGNSYNEQFF. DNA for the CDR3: TGTGCCAGTAGTATCGAACGGGGCAACTCCTACAATGAGCAGTTCTTC.

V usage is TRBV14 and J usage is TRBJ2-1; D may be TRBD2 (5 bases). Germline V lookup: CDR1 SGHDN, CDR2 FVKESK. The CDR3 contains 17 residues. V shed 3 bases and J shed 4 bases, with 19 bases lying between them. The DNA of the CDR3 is TGTGCCAGCAGCCAGAAGGACTGGGTGTGGGGTTACAATGAGCAGTTCTTC. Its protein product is CASSQKDWVWGYNEQFF.

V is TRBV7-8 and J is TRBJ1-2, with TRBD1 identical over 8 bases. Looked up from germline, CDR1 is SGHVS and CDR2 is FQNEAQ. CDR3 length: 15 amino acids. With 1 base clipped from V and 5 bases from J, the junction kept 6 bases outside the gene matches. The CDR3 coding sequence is TGTGCCAGCAGCTTAGACCCAGGGGGCGGTTATGGCTACACCTTC. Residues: CASSLDPGGGYGYTF. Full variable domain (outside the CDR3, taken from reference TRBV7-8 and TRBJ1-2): GAGVSQSPRYKVAKRGQDVALRCDPISGHVSLFWYQQALGQGPEFLTYFQNEAQLDKSGLPSDRFFAERPEGSVSTLKIQRTQQEDSAVYLCASSLDPGGGYGYTFGSGTRLTVV.

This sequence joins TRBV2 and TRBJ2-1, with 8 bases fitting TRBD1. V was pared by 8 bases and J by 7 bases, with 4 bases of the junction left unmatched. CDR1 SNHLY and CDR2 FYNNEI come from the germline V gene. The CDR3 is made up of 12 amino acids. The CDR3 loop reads CASRDRPNEQFF. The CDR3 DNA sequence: TGTGCCAGCCGGGACAGGCCAAATGAGCAGTTCTTC. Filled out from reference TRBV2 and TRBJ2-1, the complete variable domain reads EPEVTQTPSHQVTQMGQEVILRCVPISNHLYFYWYRQILGQKVEFLVSFYNNEISEKSEIFDDQFSVERPDGSNFTLKIRSTKLEDSAMYFCASRDRPNEQFFGPGTRLTVL.